A single T cell receptor beta chain is shown here with its context. The entry originates in a study of T cell responses to AZD1222 COVID-19 vaccine. This CDR3 is 12 amino acids long. V was clipped by 3 bases and J by 8 bases, with 10 bases between them. The germline CDR1 and CDR2 sequences are MRHNA and SNTAGT. Assay used: immunoSEQ multiplex PCR; TCRdb lists only in-frame clones, some missing. Among 150,000 to 160,000 clones listed, 88% were seen once. The sequence came from an adult in good health. This specimen was peripheral blood, taken on day 0 of AZD1222 vaccination. The chain uses TRBV6-4 and TRBJ1-2; D perhaps matches TRBD1 (5 bases). The chain's CDR3 is CASSDVRVGYTF. CDR3 coding DNA: TGTGCCAGCAGTGATGTCAGGGTAGGCTACACCTTC.